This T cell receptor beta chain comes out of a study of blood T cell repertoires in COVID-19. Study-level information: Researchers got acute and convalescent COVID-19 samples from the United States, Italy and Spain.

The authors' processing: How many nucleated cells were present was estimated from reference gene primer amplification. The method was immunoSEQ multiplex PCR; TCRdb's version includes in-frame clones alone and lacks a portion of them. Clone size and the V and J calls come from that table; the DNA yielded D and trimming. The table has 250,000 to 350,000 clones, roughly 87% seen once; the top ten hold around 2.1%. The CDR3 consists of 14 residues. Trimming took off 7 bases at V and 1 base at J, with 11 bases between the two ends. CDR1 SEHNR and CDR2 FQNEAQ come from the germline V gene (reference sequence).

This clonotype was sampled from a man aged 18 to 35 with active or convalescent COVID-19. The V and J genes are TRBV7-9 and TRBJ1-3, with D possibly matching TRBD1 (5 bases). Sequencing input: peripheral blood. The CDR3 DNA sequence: TGTGCCAGCATCTTTCAGGGATCTGGAAACACCATATATTTT. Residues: CASIFQGSGNTIYF. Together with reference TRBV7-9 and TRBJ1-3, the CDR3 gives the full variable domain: DTGVSQNPRHKITKRGQNVTFRCDPISEHNRLYWYRQTLGQGPEFLTYFQNEAQLEKSRLLSDRFSAERPKGSFSTLEIQRTEQGDSAMYLCASIFQGSGNTIYFGEGSWLTVV.